This TCR beta chain emerged from a study of T cell responses to AZD1222 COVID-19 vaccine. Broader study findings: Of the AZD1222 recipients, only 5 or 6 were seropositive at baseline.

TCRdb keeps only in-frame clones here, not all; method: immunoSEQ multiplex PCR. The top ten hold roughly 10% of the sample, which has 95,000 to 100,000 clones, over 75% seen once. Per the germline V gene, CDR1 is SGHTA and CDR2 is FQGNSA. V lost 0 bases and J lost 9, with 12 bases in between. The CDR3 consists of 14 residues. A remark on this clone: Its antigen is not known.

This material consisted of peripheral blood, taken 28 days after the second AZD1222 dose. The source of this sequence is an adult who received the AZD1222 COVID-19 vaccine. The J gene is TRBJ2-1, the V gene TRBV7-2; TRBD1 is a possible D gene (6 bases). As DNA, the CDR3 is TGTGCCAGCAGCTTAGCGCTGAACAGGGTTGAGCAGTTCTTC. Translation gives CASSLALNRVEQFF.